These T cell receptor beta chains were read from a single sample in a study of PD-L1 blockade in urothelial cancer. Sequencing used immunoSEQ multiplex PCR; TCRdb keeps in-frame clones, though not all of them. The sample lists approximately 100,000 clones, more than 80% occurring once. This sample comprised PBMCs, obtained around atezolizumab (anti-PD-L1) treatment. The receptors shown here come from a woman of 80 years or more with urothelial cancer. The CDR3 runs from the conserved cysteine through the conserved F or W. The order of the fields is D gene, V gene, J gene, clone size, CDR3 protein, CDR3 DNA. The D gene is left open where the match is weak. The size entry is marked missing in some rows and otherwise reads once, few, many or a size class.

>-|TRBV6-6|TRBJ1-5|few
CASSFTGRQPQHF
TGTGCCAGCAGCTTCACCGGGAGGCAGCCCCAGCATTTT
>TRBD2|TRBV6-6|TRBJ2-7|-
CASSPRGGRSYEQYF
TGTGCCAGCAGCCCCCGGGGCGGGAGGTCCTACGAGCAGTACTTC
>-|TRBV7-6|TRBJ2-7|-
CASSLGRGSEQYF
TGTGCCAGCAGCTTAGGAAGGGGAAGCGAGCAGTACTTC
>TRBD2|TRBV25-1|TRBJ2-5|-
CASSGGRREGRMAETQYF
TGTGCCAGCAGTGGAGGAAGGCGGGAGGGCCGGATGGCGGAGACCCAGTACTTC
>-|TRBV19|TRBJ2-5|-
CASNRALAETQYF
TGTGCCAGTAATCGAGCGCTTGCGGAGACCCAGTACTTC
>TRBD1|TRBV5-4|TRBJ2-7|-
CAASERGTGDYEQYF
TGTGCCGCTAGTGAACGCGGGACAGGGGACTACGAGCAGTACTTC
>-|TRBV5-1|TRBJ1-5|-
CASSLGGLDQPQHF
TGCGCCAGCAGCTTAGGAGGGTTGGATCAGCCCCAGCATTTT
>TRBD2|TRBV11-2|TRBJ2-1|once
CASSSIAGVGNEQFF
TGTGCCAGCAGCTCGATAGCGGGAGTCGGCAATGAGCAGTTCTTC
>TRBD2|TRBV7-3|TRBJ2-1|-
CASSFSGSLYNEQFF
TGTGCCAGCAGCTTTAGCGGGAGCCTTTACAATGAGCAGTTCTTC
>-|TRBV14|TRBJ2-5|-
CASSQGGQETQYF
TGTGCCAGCAGCCAAGGCGGGCAAGAGACCCAGTACTTC
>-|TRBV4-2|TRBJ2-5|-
CASSQERETQYF
TGTGCCAGCAGCCAAGAACGGGAGACCCAGTACTTC
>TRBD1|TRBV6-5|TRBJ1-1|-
CASKRTGWEAFF
TGTGCCAGCAAAAGGACAGGCTGGGAAGCTTTCTTT
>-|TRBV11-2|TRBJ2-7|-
CAGRDNSYEQYF
TGTGCCGGACGGGACAACTCCTACGAGCAGTACTTC
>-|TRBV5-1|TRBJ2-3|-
CASSLVTGTGTDTQYF
TGCGCCAGCAGCTTGGTAACAGGGACGGGCACAGATACGCAGTATTTT
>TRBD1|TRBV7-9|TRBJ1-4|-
CASSSVDREEKLFF
TGTGCCAGCAGCTCCGTAGACAGGGAAGAAAAACTGTTTTTT
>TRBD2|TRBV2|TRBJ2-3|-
CASSEAGGPGTDTQYF
TGTGCCAGCAGTGAAGCGGGAGGGCCCGGCACAGATACGCAGTATTTT
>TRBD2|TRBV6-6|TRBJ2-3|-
CASSSSPGLAHTQYF
TGTGCCAGCAGTTCCTCTCCGGGACTAGCCCATACGCAGTATTTT
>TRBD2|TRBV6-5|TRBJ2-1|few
CASSLTSGGYNEQFF
TGTGCCAGCAGCCTAACTAGCGGGGGGTACAATGAGCAGTTCTTC
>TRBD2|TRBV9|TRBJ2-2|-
CASSVALAANTGELFF
TGTGCCAGCAGCGTAGCTCTAGCGGCGAACACCGGGGAGCTGTTTTTT
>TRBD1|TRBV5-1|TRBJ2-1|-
CASTRDSSYNEQFF
TGCGCCAGCACCAGGGACAGCTCCTACAATGAGCAGTTCTTC
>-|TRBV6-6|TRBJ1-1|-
CASTTPNRVNTEAFF
TGTGCCAGCACCACTCCCAACAGGGTGAACACTGAAGCTTTCTTT
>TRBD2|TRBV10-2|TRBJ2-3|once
CASRETSGRYPDTQYF
TGCGCCAGCAGGGAGACTAGCGGGAGGTATCCAGATACGCAGTATTTT
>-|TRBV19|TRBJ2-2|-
CASTLRQGAGELFF
TGTGCCAGTACCCTCCGGCAGGGTGCGGGGGAGCTGTTTTTT
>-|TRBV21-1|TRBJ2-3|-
CASEDFGSERSADLKLKKTDTQYF
TGTGCCAGCGAGGACTTCGGGAGTGAGAGATCGGCGGACTTAAAATTAAAGAAAACAGATACGCAGTATTTT
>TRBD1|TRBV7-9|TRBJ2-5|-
CASSLGTGMGETQYF
TGTGCCAGCAGCCTAGGGACAGGGATGGGAGAGACCCAGTACTTC
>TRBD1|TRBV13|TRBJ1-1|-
CASSSRQGDTEAFF
TGTGCCAGCAGCTCCCGACAGGGGGACACTGAAGCTTTCTTT
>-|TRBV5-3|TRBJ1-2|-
CARSVPPGAWNYGYTF
TGTGCCAGAAGCGTGCCGCCAGGGGCTTGGAACTATGGCTACACCTTC
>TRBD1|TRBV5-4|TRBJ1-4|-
CASSSTGSNEKLFF
TGTGCCAGCAGCTCGACAGGGTCTAATGAAAAACTGTTTTTT
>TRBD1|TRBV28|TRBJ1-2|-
CASSLDRGDNYGYTF
TGTGCCAGCAGTTTAGACAGGGGCGATAACTATGGCTACACCTTC
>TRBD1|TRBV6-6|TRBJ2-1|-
CASSSGGVNEQFF
TGTGCCAGCTCCTCAGGGGGCGTGAATGAGCAGTTCTTC